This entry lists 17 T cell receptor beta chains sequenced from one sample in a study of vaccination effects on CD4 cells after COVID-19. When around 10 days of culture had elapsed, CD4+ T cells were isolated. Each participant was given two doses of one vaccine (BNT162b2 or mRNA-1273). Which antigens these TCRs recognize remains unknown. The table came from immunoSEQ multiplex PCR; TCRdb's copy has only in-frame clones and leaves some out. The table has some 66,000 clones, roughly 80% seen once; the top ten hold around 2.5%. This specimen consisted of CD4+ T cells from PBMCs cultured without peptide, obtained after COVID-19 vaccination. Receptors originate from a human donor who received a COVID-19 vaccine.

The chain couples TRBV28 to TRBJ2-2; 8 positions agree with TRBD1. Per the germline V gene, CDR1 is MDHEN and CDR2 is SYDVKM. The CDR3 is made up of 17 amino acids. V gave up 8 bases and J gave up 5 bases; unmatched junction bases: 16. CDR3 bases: TGTGCCAGCTCAACGACAGGGGTTAGGCCGTTTACCGGGGAGCTGTTTTTT. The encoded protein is CASSTTGVRPFTGELFF.

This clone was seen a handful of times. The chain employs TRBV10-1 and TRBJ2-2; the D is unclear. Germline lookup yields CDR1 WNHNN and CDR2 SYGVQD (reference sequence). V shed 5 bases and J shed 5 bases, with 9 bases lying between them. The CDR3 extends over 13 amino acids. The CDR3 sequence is CASSYSSTGELFF. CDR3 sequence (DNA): TGCGCCAGCAGTTACAGTAGTACCGGGGAGCTGTTTTTT.

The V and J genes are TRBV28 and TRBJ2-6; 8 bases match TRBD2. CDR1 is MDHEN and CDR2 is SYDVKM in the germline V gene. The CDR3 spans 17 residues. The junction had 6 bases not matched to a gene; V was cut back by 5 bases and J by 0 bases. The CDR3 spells CASSRGGPLSGANVLTF. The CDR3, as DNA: TGTGCCAGCAGTCGGGGGGGCCCTCTCTCTGGGGCCAACGTCCTGACTTTC.

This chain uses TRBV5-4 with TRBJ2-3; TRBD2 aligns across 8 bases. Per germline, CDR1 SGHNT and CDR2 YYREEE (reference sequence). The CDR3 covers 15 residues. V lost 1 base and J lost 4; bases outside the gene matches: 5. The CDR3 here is CASSLRSAGADTQYF. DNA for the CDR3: TGTGCCAGCAGCTTGAGGTCAGCGGGGGCAGATACGCAGTATTTT.

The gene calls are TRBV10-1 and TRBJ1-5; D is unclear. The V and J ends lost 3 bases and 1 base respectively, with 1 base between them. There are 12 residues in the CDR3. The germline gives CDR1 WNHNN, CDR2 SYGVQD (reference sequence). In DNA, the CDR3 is TGCGCCAGCAGTGACAGCAATCAGCCCCAGCATTTT. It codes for CASSDSNQPQHF.

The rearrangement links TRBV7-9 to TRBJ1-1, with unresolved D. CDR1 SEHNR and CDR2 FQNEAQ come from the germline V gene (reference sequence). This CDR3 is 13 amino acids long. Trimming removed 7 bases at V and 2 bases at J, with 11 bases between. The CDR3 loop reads CASNLDGNTEAFF. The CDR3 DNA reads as TGTGCCAGCAATCTAGACGGAAACACTGAAGCTTTCTTT.

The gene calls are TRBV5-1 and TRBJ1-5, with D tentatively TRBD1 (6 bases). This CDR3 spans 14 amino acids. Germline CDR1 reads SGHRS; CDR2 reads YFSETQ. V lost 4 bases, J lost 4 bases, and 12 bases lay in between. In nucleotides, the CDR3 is TGCGCCAGCAGCCCGGAGGGGGGGAATCAGCCCCAGCATTTT. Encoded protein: CASSPEGGNQPQHF. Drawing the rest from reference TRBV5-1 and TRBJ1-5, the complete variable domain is KAGVTQTPRYLIKTRGQQVTLSCSPISGHRSVSWYQQTPGQGLQFLFEYFSETQRNKGNFPGRFSGRQFSNSRSEMNVSTLELGDSALYLCASSPEGGNQPQHFGDGTRLSIL.

The CDR3, as DNA: TGTGCCAGCAGCTTAACGGGGGGGGTGATCGGGGAGCTGTTTTTT. It codes for CASSLTGGVIGELFF. The chain combines TRBV7-3 with TRBJ2-2, with 7 positions matching TRBD2. V was pared by 0 bases and J by 7 bases, with 5 bases of the junction left unmatched. This CDR3 has 15 residues. Germline CDR1 reads SGHTA; CDR2 reads FQGTGA.

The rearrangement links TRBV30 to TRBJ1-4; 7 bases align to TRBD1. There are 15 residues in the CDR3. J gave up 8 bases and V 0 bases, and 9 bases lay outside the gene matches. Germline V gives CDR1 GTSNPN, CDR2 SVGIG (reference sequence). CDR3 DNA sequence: TGTGCCTGGAGTGTCGTAGACCGGGACAGCGAAAAACTGTTTTTT. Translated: CAWSVVDRDSEKLFF.

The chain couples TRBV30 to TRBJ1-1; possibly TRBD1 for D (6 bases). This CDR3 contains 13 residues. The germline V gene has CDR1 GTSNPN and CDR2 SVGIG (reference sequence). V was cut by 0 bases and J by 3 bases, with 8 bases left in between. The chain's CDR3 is CAWSVRGHTEAFF. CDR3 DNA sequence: TGTGCCTGGAGTGTACGGGGGCACACTGAAGCTTTCTTT.

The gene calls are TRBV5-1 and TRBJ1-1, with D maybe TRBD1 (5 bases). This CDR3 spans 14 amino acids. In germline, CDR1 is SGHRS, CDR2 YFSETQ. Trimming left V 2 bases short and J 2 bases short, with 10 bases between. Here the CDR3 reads CASSFSQGNTEAFF. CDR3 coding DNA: TGCGCCAGCAGCTTTAGCCAGGGTAACACTGAAGCTTTCTTT. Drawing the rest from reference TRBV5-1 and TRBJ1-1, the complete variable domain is KAGVTQTPRYLIKTRGQQVTLSCSPISGHRSVSWYQQTPGQGLQFLFEYFSETQRNKGNFPGRFSGRQFSNSRSEMNVSTLELGDSALYLCASSFSQGNTEAFFGQGTRLTVV.

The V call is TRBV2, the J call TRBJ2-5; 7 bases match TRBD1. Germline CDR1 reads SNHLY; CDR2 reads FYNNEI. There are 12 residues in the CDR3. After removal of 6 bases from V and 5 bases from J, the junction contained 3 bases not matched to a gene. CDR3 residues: CASRGDSETQYF. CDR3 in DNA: TGTGCCAGCAGAGGGGACAGCGAGACCCAGTACTTC.

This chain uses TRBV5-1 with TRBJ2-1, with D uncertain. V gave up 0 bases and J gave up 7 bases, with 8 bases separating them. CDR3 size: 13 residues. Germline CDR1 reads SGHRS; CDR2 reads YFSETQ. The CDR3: CASSLGPNNEQFF. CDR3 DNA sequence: TGCGCCAGCAGCTTGGGGCCAAATAATGAGCAGTTCTTC.

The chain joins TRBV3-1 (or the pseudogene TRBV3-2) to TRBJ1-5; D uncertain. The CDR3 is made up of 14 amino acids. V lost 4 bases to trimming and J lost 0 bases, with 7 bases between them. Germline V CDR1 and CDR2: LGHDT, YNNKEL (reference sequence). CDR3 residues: CASSREYSNQPQHF. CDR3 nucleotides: TGTGCCAGCAGCCGAGAATATAGCAATCAGCCCCAGCATTTT.

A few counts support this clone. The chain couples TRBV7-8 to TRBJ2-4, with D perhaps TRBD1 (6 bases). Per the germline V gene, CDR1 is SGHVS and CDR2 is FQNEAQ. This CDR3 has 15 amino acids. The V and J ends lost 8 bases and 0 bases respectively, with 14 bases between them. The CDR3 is CASGDRRRAKNIQYF. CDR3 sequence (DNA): TGTGCCAGCGGAGACAGGCGACGAGCCAAAAACATTCAGTACTTC.

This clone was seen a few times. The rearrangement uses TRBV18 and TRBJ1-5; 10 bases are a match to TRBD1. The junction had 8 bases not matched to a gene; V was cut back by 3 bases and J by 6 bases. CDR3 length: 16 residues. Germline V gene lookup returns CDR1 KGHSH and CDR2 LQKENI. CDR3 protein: CASSPGDRGDTQPQHF. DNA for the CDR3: TGTGCCAGCTCACCTGGGGACAGGGGCGATACTCAGCCCCAGCATTTT.

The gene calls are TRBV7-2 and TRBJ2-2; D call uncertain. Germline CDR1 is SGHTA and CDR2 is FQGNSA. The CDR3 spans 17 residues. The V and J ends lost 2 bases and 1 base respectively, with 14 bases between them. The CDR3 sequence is CASSLLATLGNTGELFF. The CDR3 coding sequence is TGTGCCAGCAGCTTATTAGCAACATTAGGGAACACCGGGGAGCTGTTTTTT. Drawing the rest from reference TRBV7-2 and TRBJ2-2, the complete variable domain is GAGVSQSPSNKVTEKGKDVELRCDPISGHTALYWYRQSLGQGLEFLIYFQGNSAPDKSGLPSDRFSAERTGGSVSTLTIQRTQQEDSAVYLCASSLLATLGNTGELFFGEGSRLTVL.